Presented here are 5 T cell receptor beta chains from one specimen sequenced in a study of spatial heterogeneity in lung cancer. This sample's time point: sample taken at primary tumor resection. Sequencing was performed on whole RNA extracted from tumor and nontumor lung tissue, or from frozen PBMC, and the material was left unsorted. TCRdb redid the calling of the 5' RACE reads with MiXCR, one entry per CDR3 protein. The sample includes around 7,000 distinct CDR3 sequences, around 7% of them seen just once. The sequencing here drew on PBMCs, taken at surgery. These receptors came from a male donor with early-stage non-small cell lung cancer.

A note on this clonotype: A much larger clone lies one base from this, so it may be a read error. Because this beta chain is a stray read in a library intended to capture alpha chains, its abundance should not be given much weight. V and J are TRBV11-2 and TRBJ2-5; D unclear. The CDR3 runs 13 residues. Looked up from germline, CDR1 is SGHAT and CDR2 is FQNNGV. The CDR3 coding sequence is TGTACCAGCAGCTTAGATAAGTCAGAGACCCAGTACTTC. Encoded protein: CTSSLDKSETQYF.

Details on this clonotype: This beta chain is a stray sequence in a library constructed for alpha chains; its clone size is not meaningful. The chain combines TRBV5-1 with TRBJ1-6; 8 bases agree with TRBD1. The CDR3 is 16 residues long. Germline V lookup: CDR1 SGHRS, CDR2 YFSETQ. V shed 4 bases and J 7 bases; nucleotides not matched to a gene: 10. The CDR3 DNA follows: TGCGCCAGCAGCCCGGGCGGACAGGGTAGAAATTCACCCCTCCACTTT. Protein product: CASSPGGQGRNSPLHF.

This clonotype was counted many times. Found in a library prepared for alpha chains, this beta chain is an off-target read, and its abundance has little meaning. V gene TRBV7-2 combines with J gene TRBJ2-7; D gene unclear. Germline values: CDR1 SGHTA, CDR2 FQGNSA. There are 13 residues in the CDR3. Trimming cost V 4 bases and J 1 base, with 8 bases left between them. The CDR3 bases are TGTGCCAGCAGCTCCCGGTATTCCTACGAGCAGTACTTC. This sequence encodes CASSSRYSYEQYF.

This clonotype appeared many times. This beta chain appears as a stray read in a library generated for alpha chains; its size is not informative. This chain uses TRBV6-5 with TRBJ1-1, with 10 bases matching TRBD1. The germline gives CDR1 MNHEY, CDR2 SVGAGI. The CDR3 loop spans 18 amino acids. V gave up 6 bases and J gave up 3 bases; unmatched junction bases: 16. CDR3 residues: CASRITGTGERMDTEAFF. CDR3 nucleotide sequence: TGTGCCAGCAGAATCACCGGGACAGGGGAGAGGATGGACACTGAAGCTTTCTTT.

This clonotype was seen ten or more times. This beta chain represents an off-target read in a library built for alpha chains; its size is of limited meaning. CDR3 sequence: CASSLDFTNTEAFF. CDR3 DNA sequence: TGCGCCAGCAGCTTGGATTTCACGAACACTGAAGCTTTCTTT. V is TRBV5-1 and J is TRBJ1-1; D remains ambiguous. The V gene lost 0 bases and the J gene lost 1 base, with 7 bases spanning the gap. Germline V gene lookup returns CDR1 SGHRS and CDR2 YFSETQ. The CDR3 is 14 amino acids.